The next 18 T cell receptor beta chains were all read from a single sample in a study of beta chain features in type 1 diabetes. The investigators reverse transcribed all of the isolated RNA, so they sequenced expressed TCRB transcripts. The assay was immunoSEQ multiplex PCR, and TCRdb's table has in-frame clones only and misses some. The sample comprises 300,000 to 350,000 clones, roughly 15% of which are singletons, and approximately 7% rests with the top ten. The sequenced sample was central memory CD4+ T cells from blood. The receptor set was obtained from a man aged 25 to 45 in good health.

The table lists this clone with a few counts. The V and J genes are TRBV19 and TRBJ1-5, with 8 positions matching TRBD1. Trimming took 6 bases from V and 7 from J; bases not matched to a gene: 5. The CDR3 is 13 residues long. Germline V gene sequence: CDR1 LNHDA, CDR2 SQIVND (reference sequence). The DNA of the CDR3 is TGTGCCAGTAGCGACAGGGGAAGACAGCCCCAGCATTTT. Amino acid sequence: CASSDRGRQPQHF.

This clone has only a few counts. V gene TRBV12-5 combines with J gene TRBJ2-1; D gene ambiguous. Germline CDR1 LGHNT, CDR2 FRNRAP. V gave up 4 bases and J gave up 1 base, with 5 bases separating them. This CDR3 has 13 amino acids. The CDR3 spells CASGWRSYNEQFF. The CDR3 DNA reads TGTGCTAGTGGTTGGAGATCCTACAATGAGCAGTTCTTC.

In DNA form, the CDR3 reads TGTGCCAGCAGCCAGTTTGGGACAGAAGATAATGAAAAACTGTTTTTT. It specifies CASSQFGTEDNEKLFF. The genes are TRBV4-2 and TRBJ1-4, with TRBD1 matching over 7 bases. The germline V gene encodes CDR1 LGHNA and CDR2 YNFKEQ. V dropped 3 bases and J dropped 4; count of bases not matched to a gene: 8. This CDR3 is 16 amino acids long.

This clone was observed a few times. The chain joins TRBV7-3 to TRBJ2-3; D possibly corresponds to TRBD2 (5 bases). The CDR3 spans 16 residues. V was pared by 3 bases and J by 2 bases, with 15 bases between. CDR1 and CDR2 (germline): SGHTA, FQGTGA. In DNA form, the CDR3 reads TGTGCCAGCAGCTTCTTGACTAAAGTGCCCACAGATACGCAGTATTTT. Its translation: CASSFLTKVPTDTQYF.

This clone was counted ten times or more. The chain couples TRBV23-1 to TRBJ2-7, with D perhaps matching TRBD1 or TRBD2 (5 bases each). TRBV23-1 is classed as an ORF, of uncertain function. The ends were cut back, 3 bases at V and 2 bases at J, with 11 bases in the middle. The CDR3 consists of 14 residues. This CDR3 is CASSHWDGTYEQYF. In DNA form, the CDR3 reads TGCGCCAGCAGTCACTGGGACGGAACCTACGAGCAGTACTTC.

This clone has a count of ten or more. This rearrangement joins TRBV5-4 to TRBJ2-1; TRBD2 matches 11 bases. Germline CDR1 reads SGHNT; CDR2 reads YYREEE (reference sequence). The CDR3 sequence is 17 residues long. V lost 4 bases to trimming and J lost 0 bases; unmatched junction nucleotides: 6. The CDR3 here is CASSTGTSGPSYNEQFF. CDR3 DNA sequence: TGTGCCAGCAGCACCGGGACTAGCGGACCCTCCTACAATGAGCAGTTCTTC.

This clone was seen only a few times. This rearrangement joins TRBV13 to TRBJ1-2, with a tentative D call TRBD1 (6 bases). The CDR3 totals 18 residues. V lost 0 bases to trimming and J lost 6 bases, with 23 bases between them. Germline CDR1 PRHDT, CDR2 FYEKMQ (reference sequence). The CDR3 loop reads CASSLGPITGKRGNGYTF. The CDR3 region has the DNA TGTGCCAGCAGCTTAGGACCAATTACAGGGAAGCGTGGGAATGGCTACACCTTC.

The chain joins TRBV19 to TRBJ2-1; TRBD2 might be the D (6 bases). The germline V and J ends were trimmed by 4 bases and 0 bases, with 10 bases remaining between them. Germline V gene sequence: CDR1 LNHDA, CDR2 SQIVND (reference sequence). This CDR3 has 15 amino acids. The CDR3: CASSNAGFSYNEQFF. CDR3 nucleotides: TGTGCCAGTAGTAACGCGGGGTTCTCCTACAATGAGCAGTTCTTC.

The chain combines TRBV27 with TRBJ1-2; 7 bases map to TRBD1. Germline CDR1 MNHEY, CDR2 SMNVEV (reference sequence). The V and J ends lost 0 bases and 2 bases, in that order; junction bases with no gene match: 3. This CDR3 comprises 15 residues. The CDR3 bases are TGTGCCAGCAGTTTATCGACCAGGGGGAACTATGGCTACACCTTC. It yields the protein CASSLSTRGNYGYTF.

This clone was recorded a few times. V and J are TRBV4-2 and TRBJ1-4; D unresolved. Germline CDR1 and CDR2: LGHNA and YNFKEQ. This CDR3 region has 17 residues. Trimming shortened V by 1 base and J by 3 bases, and 15 bases separated the two germline ends. CDR3 in amino acids: CASSQATLGVPNEKLFF. As DNA, the CDR3 is TGTGCCAGCAGCCAAGCTACCCTCGGGGTTCCTAATGAAAAACTGTTTTTT.

In its sample, this clone was seen a few times. This chain links TRBV10-3 with TRBJ2-3; D is possibly TRBD1 (7 bases). The V gene's germline CDR1 is ENHRY and CDR2 SYGVKD. CDR3 size: 14 residues. The ends were cut back, 6 bases at V and 1 base at J, with 11 bases in the middle. CDR3 sequence (DNA): TGTGCCATCAGAGGAGGGGGCCGCACAGATACGCAGTATTTT. Its protein product is CAIRGGGRTDTQYF.

The chain uses TRBV6-5 and TRBJ2-4, with D perhaps TRBD2 (5 bases). Germline CDR1 is MNHEY and CDR2 is SVGAGI. The CDR3 sequence is 14 residues long. V was cut by 8 bases and J by 0 bases, with 11 bases left in between. DNA for the CDR3: TGTGCCAGCCGCGCGGGTCCAGCCAAAAACATTCAGTACTTC. This codes for CASRAGPAKNIQYF.

Only a few counts were recorded for this clone. The rearrangement links TRBV7-8 to TRBJ1-6; TRBD1 matches 10 bases. V was clipped by 1 base and J by 7 bases; unmatched bases: 4. There are 16 residues in the CDR3. Germline V gene data show CDR1 as SGHVS and CDR2 as FQNEAQ. In DNA, the CDR3 is TGTGCCAGCAGCTTAGGAGGACAGGGGGGAAATTCACCCCTCCACTTT. It encodes CASSLGGQGGNSPLHF.

The CDR3 protein is CASSLTPSGRGETQYF. The CDR3 DNA reads TGTGCCAGCAGCCTCACCCCCAGCGGGAGGGGGGAGACCCAGTACTTC. The gene calls are TRBV2 and TRBJ2-5, with 10 nucleotides matching TRBD2. After removal of 6 bases from V and 5 bases from J, the junction contained 12 bases not matched to a gene. Looked up from germline, CDR1 is SNHLY and CDR2 is FYNNEI. CDR3 length: 16 residues. Variable domain in full (rest from reference TRBV2 and TRBJ2-5): EPEVTQTPSHQVTQMGQEVILRCVPISNHLYFYWYRQILGQKVEFLVSFYNNEISEKSEIFDDQFSVERPDGSNFTLKIRSTKLEDSAMYFCASSLTPSGRGETQYFGPGTRLLVL.

CDR3 residues: CASSDFAYTEAFF. CDR3 nucleotides: TGTGCCAGCAGTGATTTTGCGTACACTGAAGCTTTCTTT. The gene calls are TRBV6-5 and TRBJ1-1, with unresolved D. The CDR3 covers 13 residues. The germline V gene has CDR1 MNHEY and CDR2 SVGAGI. V was cut by 5 bases and J by 3 bases, with 10 bases left in between.

This clone was recorded many times. The V and J genes are TRBV21-1 and TRBJ1-5. TRBV21-1 is a documented pseudogene. The CDR3 spans 14 residues. The DNA of the CDR3 is TGTGCCAGCACCCCTGTCGAGATCAGTGGGCCCCAGCATTTT. It translates to CASTPVEISGPQHF.

This chain links TRBV2 with TRBJ1-5; D possibly corresponds to TRBD1 (6 bases). The CDR3 runs to 15 residues. V was cut by 4 bases and J by 0 bases, with 10 bases left in between. Germline CDR1 and CDR2: SNHLY and FYNNEI. CDR3 nucleotide sequence: TGTGCCAGCAGTGCCGGCAGGGGTAGCAATCAGCCCCAGCATTTT. Amino acids: CASSAGRGSNQPQHF.

This clone was found a few times. The chain carries TRBV2 and TRBJ2-1; 10 bases line up with TRBD2. The V gene's germline CDR1 is SNHLY and CDR2 FYNNEI. The CDR3 loop spans 16 amino acids. Trimming cost V 5 bases and J 6 bases; bases outside gene matches: 10. CDR3 loop: CASSPRASGGLNEQFF. Written as DNA, the CDR3 is TGTGCCAGCAGTCCTCGGGCTAGCGGGGGACTCAATGAGCAGTTCTTC.